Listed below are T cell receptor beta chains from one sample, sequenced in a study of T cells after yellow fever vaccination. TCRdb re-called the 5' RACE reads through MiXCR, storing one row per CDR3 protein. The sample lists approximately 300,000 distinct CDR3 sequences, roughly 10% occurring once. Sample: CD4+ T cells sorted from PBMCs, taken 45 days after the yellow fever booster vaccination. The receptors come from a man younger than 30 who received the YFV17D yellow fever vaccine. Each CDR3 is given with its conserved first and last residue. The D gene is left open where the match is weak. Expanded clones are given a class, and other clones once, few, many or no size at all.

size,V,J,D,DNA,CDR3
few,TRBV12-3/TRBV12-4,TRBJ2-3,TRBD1,TGTGCCAGCAGTTTAGACCCAAATGGCAGGGGGCAAGATACGCAGTATTTT,CASSLDPNGRGQDTQYF
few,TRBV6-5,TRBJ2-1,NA,TGTGCCAGCAGTTACGCGAACAATGAGCAGTTCTTC,CASSYANNEQFF
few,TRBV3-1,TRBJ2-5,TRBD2,TGTGCCAGCAGCCAAGTTTCTACTCTAGCGGGGGGCCGGGAGACCCAGTACTTC,CASSQVSTLAGGRETQYF
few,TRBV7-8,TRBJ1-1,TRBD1,TGTGCCAGCAGCTTCCCAGGGGGCTACACTGAAGCTTTCTTT,CASSFPGGYTEAFF
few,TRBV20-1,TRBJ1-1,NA,TGCAGTGCTAGAGATGGCCCCGGGAGTGGCACTGAAGCTTTCTTT,CSARDGPGSGTEAFF
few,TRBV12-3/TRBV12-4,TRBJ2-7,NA,TGTGCCAGCTCGCCTAGGGCGGGGCTCTACGAGCAGTACTTC,CASSPRAGLYEQYF
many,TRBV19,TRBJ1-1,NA,TGTGCCAGTAGTATAGCCCCTATAAGACGAACTCGAAGCACTGAAGCTTTCTTT,CASSIAPIRRTRSTEAFF
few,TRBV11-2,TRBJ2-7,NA,TGTGCCAGCAGCTTATTCTACGAGCAGTACTTC,CASSLFYEQYF
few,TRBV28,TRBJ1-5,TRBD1,TGTGCCAGCAGGGGTCCAGGGGGCGATCAGCCCCAGCATTTT,CASRGPGGDQPQHF
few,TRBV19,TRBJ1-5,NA,TGTGCCAGTAGTATAATGGGACGGACCCCCCATCAGCCCCAGCATTTT,CASSIMGRTPHQPQHF
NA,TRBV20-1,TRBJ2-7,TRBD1,TGCAGTGCTCCGACAGGGGACCACGAGCAGTACTTC,CSAPTGDHEQYF
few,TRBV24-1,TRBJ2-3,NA,TGTGCCACCAGCTGGGACGGCCGCACAGATACGCAGTATTTT,CATSWDGRTDTQYF
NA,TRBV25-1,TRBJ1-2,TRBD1,TGTGCCATCAGAGGTGCAGGGGGAGGCTACACCTTC,CAIRGAGGGYTF
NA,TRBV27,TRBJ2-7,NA,TGTGCCAGCAGCCTTAACGGGGGTTCCGAGCAGTACTTC,CASSLNGGSEQYF
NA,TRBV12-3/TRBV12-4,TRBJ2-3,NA,TGTGCCAGCAGTTTCCGGGGGCCCGGCACAGATACGCAGTATTTT,CASSFRGPGTDTQYF
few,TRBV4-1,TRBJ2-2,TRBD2,TGCGCCAGCAGCCTATTAGCGGGGGGCCATTACACCGGGGAGCTGTTTTTT,CASSLLAGGHYTGELFF
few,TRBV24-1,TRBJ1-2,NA,TGTGCCACCAGTGATGCCGACAGCCCCGATGGCTACACCTTC,CATSDADSPDGYTF
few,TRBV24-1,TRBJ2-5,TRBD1,TGTGCCACCAGTGAGGCCGGGACAGGTGGGACCCAGTACTTC,CATSEAGTGGTQYF
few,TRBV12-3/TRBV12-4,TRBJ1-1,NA,TGTGCCAGCAGTTTGGTCTCAGGCCCAGGAGGCTTT,CASSLVSGPGGF
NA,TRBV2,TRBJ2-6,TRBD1,TGTGCCAGCAGTCGGGACAGCAGGGCCAACGTCCTGACTTTC,CASSRDSRANVLTF
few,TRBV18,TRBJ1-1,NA,TGTGCCAGCTCACCCAGGTCCGATAGTGAAGCTTTCTTT,CASSPRSDSEAFF
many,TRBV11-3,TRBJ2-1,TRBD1,TGTGCCAGCAGCTCCGGGACAGGGTTCTACAATGAGCAGTTCTTC,CASSSGTGFYNEQFF
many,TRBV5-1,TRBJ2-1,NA,TGCGCCAGCAGCCCGACCGGGGGCCAAGAAGGGAATGAGCAGTTCTTC,CASSPTGGQEGNEQFF
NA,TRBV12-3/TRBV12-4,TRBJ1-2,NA,TGTGCCAGCAGTTCTTTCCCCGGCTACACCTTC,CASSSFPGYTF
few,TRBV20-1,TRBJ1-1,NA,TGCAGTGCTAGAGATCGCATTAAGGGTGGGACTGAAGCTTTCTTT,CSARDRIKGGTEAFF
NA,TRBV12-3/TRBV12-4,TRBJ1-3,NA,TGTGCCAGCAGTTTATCCGGGACGGCCACTTTGGGTGACACCATATATTTT,CASSLSGTATLGDTIYF
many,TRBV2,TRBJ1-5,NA,TGTGCCAGCACCCTGGACCCCGATCAGCCCCAGCATTTT,CASTLDPDQPQHF
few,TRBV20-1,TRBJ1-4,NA,TGCAGTGCCGGGATAACAACTAATGAAAAACTGTTTTTT,CSAGITTNEKLFF
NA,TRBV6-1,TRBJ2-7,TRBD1,TGTGCCAGCAGACATACCGGGACAGGGGTATTCTACGAGCAGTACTTC,CASRHTGTGVFYEQYF
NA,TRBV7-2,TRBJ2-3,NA,TGTGCCAGCCAAGGGGGGGGGTCAGATACGCAGTATTTT,CASQGGGSDTQYF
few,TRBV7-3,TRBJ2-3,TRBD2,TGTGCCAGCAGCCTCGGGGCTAGCGGGGTTGGTTCAGATACGCAGTATTTT,CASSLGASGVGSDTQYF
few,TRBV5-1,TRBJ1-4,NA,TGCGCCAGCAGCTCACACCTGGGGACAACTAATGAAAAACTGTTTTTT,CASSSHLGTTNEKLFF
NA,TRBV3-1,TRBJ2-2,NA,TGTGCCAGCAGCTCAACTGACACCGGGGAGCTGTTTTTT,CASSSTDTGELFF
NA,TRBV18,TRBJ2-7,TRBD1,TGTGCCAGCTCAGGGGGACAGGGCCCCCTCTTCGGGTACTTC,CASSGGQGPLFGYF
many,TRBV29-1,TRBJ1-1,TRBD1,TGCAGCGGGGGGACAGGGCGTGGTATGACTGAAGCTTTCTTT,CSGGTGRGMTEAFF
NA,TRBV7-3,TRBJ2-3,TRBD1,TGTGCCAGCAGCTTCACGGGACAGGGCACAGATACGCAGTATTTT,CASSFTGQGTDTQYF
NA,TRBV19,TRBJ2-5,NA,TGTGCCAGTAGTATTATGGGTCTGGAGACCCAGTACTTC,CASSIMGLETQYF
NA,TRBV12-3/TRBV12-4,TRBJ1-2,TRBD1,TGTGCCAGCAGCCCCAATCGGGACAGGGGGCCTGGCTACACCTTC,CASSPNRDRGPGYTF
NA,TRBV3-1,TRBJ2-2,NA,TGTGCCAGCTGGTCTCGGCCCACCGGGGAGCTGTTTTTT,CASWSRPTGELFF
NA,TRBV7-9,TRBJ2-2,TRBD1,TGTGCCAGCAGCGACAGGGGAATAGGTGCCGGGGAGCTGTTTTTT,CASSDRGIGAGELFF
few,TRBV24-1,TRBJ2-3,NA,TGTGCCACCAGTGACCCCGGGACGGGGACAGATACGCAGTATTTT,CATSDPGTGTDTQYF
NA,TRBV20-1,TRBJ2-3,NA,TGCAGTGCTCCTGGACAGCCGAGGGAAGATACGCAGTATTTT,CSAPGQPREDTQYF
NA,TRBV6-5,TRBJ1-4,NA,TGTGCCAGCAGTGGTCTGGGCAGGGGTGAAGAAAAACTGTTTTTT,CASSGLGRGEEKLFF
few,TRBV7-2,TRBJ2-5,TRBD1,TGTGCCAGCAGCTCCAGGGGGCAGGGGACCCAGTACTTC,CASSSRGQGTQYF
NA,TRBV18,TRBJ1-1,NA,TGTGCCAGCTCACCGCGGGGCCGGGGAAACACTGAAGCTTTCTTT,CASSPRGRGNTEAFF
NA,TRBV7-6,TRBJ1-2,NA,TGTGCCAGCAGCTTCATCAGAGCTAACTATGGCTACACCTTC,CASSFIRANYGYTF
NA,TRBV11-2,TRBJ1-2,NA,TGTGCCAGCAGCCATGGACGGGTTGAGGGCTACACCTTC,CASSHGRVEGYTF
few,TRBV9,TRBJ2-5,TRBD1,TGTGCCAGCAGTCCTCCCTCAGGGGGCGTAAACCAAGAGACCCAGTACTTC,CASSPPSGGVNQETQYF
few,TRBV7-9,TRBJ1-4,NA,TGTGCCAGCAGCGCAGCGGCATCTAATGAAAAACTGTTTTTT,CASSAAASNEKLFF
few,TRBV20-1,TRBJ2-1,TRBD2,TGCAGTGCTAGAGACACTAGCACGGGAGGAGATGAGCAGTTCTTC,CSARDTSTGGDEQFF
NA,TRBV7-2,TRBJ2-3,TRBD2,TGTGCCAGCAGCTCTAGCGGGGGGTGGACAGATACGCAGTATTTT,CASSSSGGWTDTQYF
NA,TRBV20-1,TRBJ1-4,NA,TGCAGTGCTAGTATCGGAGGGGGGAATGAGAAACTGTTTTTT,CSASIGGGNEKLFF
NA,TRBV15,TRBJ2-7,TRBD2,TGTGCCACCAGCTTTGACCGGGGGGGGTACGAGCAGTACTTC,CATSFDRGGYEQYF
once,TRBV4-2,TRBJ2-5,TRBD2,TGTGCCAGCAGCCAAGATCTCGCGGGGGGGCCGCGGACCCAGTACTTC,CASSQDLAGGPRTQYF
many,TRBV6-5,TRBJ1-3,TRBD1,TGTGCCAGCAGTTACATTGCTCCCGGGACAGGTCTTCTCTCTGGAAACACCATATATTTT,CASSYIAPGTGLLSGNTIYF
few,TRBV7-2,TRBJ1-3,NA,TGTGCCAGCAGCTGGAGCTCTGGAAACACCATATATTTT,CASSWSSGNTIYF
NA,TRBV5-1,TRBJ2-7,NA,TGCGCCAGCAGCTTGGTTGTTGGCTTCAACTACGAGCAGTACTTC,CASSLVVGFNYEQYF
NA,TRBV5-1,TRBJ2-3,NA,TGCGCCAGCACCCCGGGGGTGGGAGATACGCAGTATTTT,CASTPGVGDTQYF
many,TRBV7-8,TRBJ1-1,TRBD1,TGTGCCAGCAGCTCAGACAGGGACACTGAAGCTTTCTTT,CASSSDRDTEAFF
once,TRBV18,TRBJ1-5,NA,TGTGCCAGCTCACCGGACGGTAGCAATCAGCCCCAGCATTTT,CASSPDGSNQPQHF